This T cell receptor beta chain originates from a study of CD8 T cells in ankylosing spondylitis (dated by TCRdb to 2017 to 2019). In the study overall: T cell receptor beta repertoires were profiled in healthy donors and ankylosing spondylitis patients so that disease-linked TCR variants could be found. Peripheral blood was sampled, and synovial fluid was also collected from ankylosing spondylitis patients. The whole study cohort included 108 healthy donors and 25 or so ankylosing spondylitis patients.

From the germline V gene, CDR1 is MNHEY and CDR2 is SVGAGI. The germline V and J ends show losses of 4 bases and 6 bases respectively, and no gene match explains 17 bases of the junction. The CDR3 has 18 amino acids, counting the end cysteine and phenylalanine. The kept DNA is CDR3 alone, 54 bases in frame from the first base. Instrument on record: Illumina HiSeq 2500. Quantitative 5'-RACE with molecular barcodes was used to prepare TCR beta libraries. For the original study's pipeline: To identify disease-linked TCR variants, a new computational method was used, one built on a probabilistic model of VDJ rearrangement. TCRdb redid the processing of the public reads, applying fastp at Q25 and MiXCR, and retained in-frame beta chains. Here each entry gathers all rows of one CDR3 protein and keeps the most common genes and DNA. Clone size and V and J calls follow TCRdb, not the original study. Here the sample has 400,000 to 450,000 distinct CDR3 sequences; 15% to 20% occur a single time. Of the sample, 0.85% to 1.3% is held by the ten largest clones.

What the study reported, not specific to this receptor: The disease-linked clones had a CD8+ phenotype and were found at relatively low frequencies in peripheral blood. A TCR beta motif made up of several highly homologous amino acid variants appeared to be characteristic of blood from ankylosing spondylitis patients. The disease-linked clones were reported as significantly enriched in matched synovial fluid samples from ankylosing spondylitis patients. Some motif variants had previously been reported in the synovial fluid and blood of reactive arthritis patients, which suggests shared mechanisms of disease initiation.

On this clonotype: Its antigen is still unknown. No per-base quality is available; no much larger clone lies one base away.

The V and J genes are TRBV6-5 and TRBJ1-1; 10 central bases correspond to TRBD1. The source material was blood, either unsorted or a sorted T cell fraction (not recorded which). The clonotype originates from a male donor with ankylosing spondylitis. The CDR3 protein: CASSSPLDRGHTVSEAFF. The nucleotide sequence reads as follows: TGTGCCAGCAGTTCTCCTCTAGACAGGGGGCATACTGTCTCTGAAGCTTTCTTT.